This T cell receptor beta chain appears in the sequencing data of a study of cytomegalovirus exposure and HLA in healthy donors (dated by TCRdb to the late 2010s). A note on the overall study: In an earlier analysis of 587 of the donors, 276 Gb of sequence data and roughly 100 million unique TCR beta sequences from roughly 180 million T cells were reported. In a later genetic analysis, genome-wide SNP genotypes for about 55% of the roughly 670 donors were used, and that subset was treated as a discovery cohort. An earlier analysis of 587 of the donors used high-throughput TCR beta sequencing to judge whether each TCR beta V gene segment behaved as functional or pseudogenic. A later analysis re-examined previously published TCR beta repertoires from 610 or so donors and added high-resolution HLA genotyping to investigate patterns of TCR occurrence. The study aimed to test whether cataloging public T cell receptors could reveal signatures of past pathogen exposure. Every discovery cohort repertoire had been produced on one sequencing platform. To predict cytomegalovirus infection status, the study brought together high-throughput TCR immunosequencing, statistical association of individual TCRs with disease status, and machine learning. Class I and class II HLA loci were covered by the typing at four-digit resolution. Alongside the repertoire data, information on donor age, sex, ethnicity and CMV serostatus was compiled. Typing coverage differed by locus: A, B, C, DRB1 and DQB1 were typed in roughly 629-630 donors, DQA1 in about 500, DPA1 in 600 to 610, and DPB1 in about 450. Among some 400 genotyped donors of the cohort, an average of approximately 240,000 unique TCR beta nucleotide sequences were sequenced per donor, about a sixth of them non-productive. About five DR-DQ haplotypes were treated as single units for association and clustering because of strong linkage in the cohort. Of the 350 to 400 genotyped donors, approximately 82% fell in the genetic ancestry cluster associated with self-reported Caucasian donors. About 330 gigabases of sequencing data and roughly 80 million unique TCR sequences made up an early release that covered 500 to 700 HLA-typed donors. Rather than drawing on any new phenotypic data, the later analysis identified candidate immune exposures from TCR beta sequences and the way those sequences occurred across donors. Besides the first cohort of around 700 subjects, a separate validation cohort made up of about 120 different subjects was used. The T cell repertoires of several hundred subjects were profiled by immunosequencing and related to cytomegalovirus serostatus. The investigation overall reported the following: Several of the top co-occurrence clusters appeared to be linked to parvovirus B19, influenza, CMV and Epstein-Barr virus, according to a later analysis. In a later analysis, HLA-associated TCR beta chains showed more clonal expansion and lower generation probabilities than non-associated chains that were equally common. According to a later genetic analysis, donors in an Asian-associated ancestry cluster had fewer N-insertions in productive TCRs than the approximately 610-donor mean. Because HLA typing was unavailable for some donors at each locus, only the typed subset was used in association tests. When HLA alleles, especially DR and DQ, strongly co-occurred, attributing TCR associations to individual alleles was difficult. Some IMGT-functional V segments, including TRBV6-2 and TRBV6-3, could not be distinguished by the 87-base-pair reads and were therefore excluded. A few of the identified cytomegalovirus-associated TCR beta chains were confirmed in vitro to be specific for cytomegalovirus antigens. A further reported finding was that TCR beta sequences accurately predicted the HLA-A and HLA-B alleles for most subjects in the first cohort. Correlated functional status among segregating V segments might be attributable to linkage disequilibrium, but an unknown experimental factor could not be ruled out. Most TCR sequences were observed very rarely across donors, whereas some public TCRs were present in many individuals. Sequencing depth was assumed to be roughly uniform across donors in the presence/absence analyses, though that assumption may not hold. According to a later analysis, TCR association rates differed among HLA loci, with DRB1 alleles showing the most associated TCRs and HLA-C alleles showing the fewest. The sequencing pipeline was judged likely to have produced a cluster of highly shared sequence variants as a technical artifact. According to a later analysis, most CMV-associated TCR beta chains appeared to be HLA-restricted, and the HLA associations seemed to be driven largely by CMV exposure. A later genetic analysis associated a missense DCLRE1C variant with V-gene and J-gene trimming of TCR beta chains, and an independent cohort replicated the association. An earlier analysis of approximately 540 of the donors showed that most TCR beta V segments appeared in productive rearrangements either about 87% or about 30% of the time, which broadly matched IMGT annotations. CMV serostatus was the only immune exposure information available for the cohort. The cohort was sequenced for TCR beta chains only, and without alpha or paired-chain data the features that could be detected were limited. Because counts were too low, about 18 rarely observed V segments, including chromosome 9 orphons, were excluded from the earlier analysis of 587 of the donors. The study listed 150 to 200 TCR beta chains as associated with cytomegalovirus. In a later analysis, 16,951 TCR beta sequences were associated with specific HLA alleles at a false discovery rate of 0.05. In both the original and validation cohorts, the classifier was reported to diagnose cytomegalovirus status with high specificity and sensitivity. According to the authors, the approach could potentially be generalized to other disease states and immunological phenotypes.

The V end loses 1 base and the J end loses 6 bases, and a stretch of 4 bases separates them. The CDR3 runs 11 residues from the cysteine to the phenylalanine. The DNA shown is the 33-base CDR3, in frame from base 1. CDR1 and CDR2 were assigned from the germline V gene as SGHVS and FQNEAQ. The library relied on the immunoSEQ multiplex PCR assay. A mixture of 60 forward primers for TCR Vbeta segments and 13 reverse primers for TCR Jbeta segments was used in the multiplex PCR. Amplification of the CDR3 region of rearranged TCR beta genes was performed with a multiplex PCR assay on genomic DNA. Amplified TCR beta libraries were sequenced as 87-base-pair reads on the Illumina HiSeq System. Per the original workflow: In a later analysis, about 80 million unique TCR beta chains were counted across the approximately 670 repertoires, and roughly 11 million of these chains were shared by at least two donors. Raw reads were error-corrected and collapsed into unique sequences by a nearest-neighbor algorithm in which closely related sequences were merged to remove PCR and sequencing errors. Alignment of CDR3 sequences to IMGT reference sequences was used to assign V, D and J gene segments. For a sequence to be retained, a match of at least six nucleotides to both a V gene segment and a J gene segment was required. A rearrangement counted as productive if the CDR3 had no stop codons and remained in frame with V and J, and every other rearrangement counted as non-productive. Following IMGT convention, CDR3 was defined as the stretch from the second conserved V-encoded cysteine to the conserved J-encoded phenylalanine. Sequences without an unambiguous match to a single V gene segment were excluded from the earlier analysis of several hundred of the donors. In an earlier analysis of roughly 600 of the donors, a V segment was called functional when productive rearrangements were above 56.7%, and segregating when the standard deviation between donors exceeded 5%. To diagnose cytomegalovirus status from the catalog of TCR beta chain sequences, a statistical classification framework was built. A later analysis assigned V and J genes by comparing TCR nucleotide sequences with IMGT/GENE-DB human TR gene sequences. In a later analysis, CDR3 sequences and most-parsimonious VDJ recombination scenarios were assigned using the TCRdist pipeline. In a later analysis, each TCR beta chain was defined by its CDR3 amino acid sequence together with its V-gene family, and reads lacking a unique V-gene family were excluded. A later analysis removed 550 to 650 highly shared, low-generation-probability nucleotide sequences to deal with suspected cross-contamination and a sequencing artifact. In a later analysis, a clonal expansion index for each public chain was calculated from normalized within-repertoire ranks of inferred template counts. In a later analysis, generation probabilities were computed using a VDJ recombination model fitted to out-of-frame rearrangements, and the results were checked against IGoR. In a later analysis, TCR-TCR, TCR-HLA and TCR-CMV co-occurrence was scored with hypergeometric tests, and a repertoire-size bias correction was applied to TCR pairs. In a later analysis, false discovery rates were estimated by permuting HLA or CMV assignments 20 times. In a later analysis, co-occurring TCRs were grouped using DBSCAN, with TCRdist sequence similarity added in when clustering inside HLA-allele-positive subsets. Co-occurrence clustering excluded repertoires with fewer than 30,000 or more than 120,000 public chains, plus five with anomalous nucleotide sharing. TCRdb stores this immuneACCESS table with in-frame sequences only. Part of the clones is absent; in the studies checked, under half of the shortfall reflects unresolved V genes, and no reason is known for the rest. That table supplies the V and J calls and clone size; D and trimming were determined from the DNA. The sample table holds 200,000 or so clones, of which approximately 78% were seen once. The ten largest clones take up approximately 0.8% of the sample.

This clone was counted a single time. What this receptor recognizes is not known. No much larger clonotype is one base removed from it; base qualities were not supplied. The cohort comprised 670 or so healthy bone marrow donors. All cohort members were sampled while nominally healthy, although unrecorded immune exposures were likely present. The donor tested CMV seronegative and was one of the 352 seronegative cohort members. A peripheral blood sample was collected from each donor, and TCR beta sequencing was performed on peripheral blood mononuclear cells. The Qiagen DNeasy Blood Extraction Kit was used to extract genomic DNA from the blood cell samples.

Input material: PBMCs. The chain uses TRBV7-8 and TRBJ2-7; the D gene cannot be named for sure. This TCR was recovered from a woman in her late teens or twenties in good health and CMV-seronegative. The bases are TGTGCCAGCAGCTTAGGCGCCGAGCAGTACTTC. This sequence encodes CASSLGAEQYF.